The rows below give T cell receptor beta chains drawn from one sample of a study of T cells in Graves' hyperthyroidism and ophthalmopathy. TCRdb called the multiplex PCR reads again in MiXCR, with one record for every CDR3 protein. The sample has 300,000 to 400,000 distinct CDR3 sequences, 15% to 20% seen once. The sequencing input was blood. These receptors were taken from a woman in her fifties or sixties with Graves' hyperthyroidism. Each CDR3 is given with its conserved first and last residue. The D gene is left open where the match is weak. Not all rows give a size; the values are once, few, many and, for expanded clones, a class.

D gene: .
J gene: TRBJ2-7
clone size: .
V gene: TRBV24-1
CDR3 protein: CATSEGGVASYEQYF
CDR3 DNA: TGTGCCACCAGTGAAGGGGGAGTCGCCTCCTACGAGCAGTACTTC

D gene: TRBD2
J gene: TRBJ2-3
clone size: .
V gene: TRBV30
CDR3 protein: CAWSVPLAGGSDTQYF
CDR3 DNA: TGTGCCTGGAGTGTACCCCTAGCGGGGGGTTCAGATACGCAGTATTTT

D gene: .
J gene: TRBJ1-2
clone size: many
V gene: TRBV7-2
CDR3 protein: CASSSPQGRANYGYTF
CDR3 DNA: TGTGCCAGCAGCTCACCCCAGGGGAGAGCTAACTATGGCTACACCTTC

D gene: TRBD1
J gene: TRBJ2-3
clone size: .
V gene: TRBV5-1
CDR3 protein: CASGSGQGTDTQYF
CDR3 DNA: TGCGCCAGCGGCTCAGGACAGGGCACAGATACGCAGTATTTT

D gene: TRBD1
J gene: TRBJ2-3
clone size: few
V gene: TRBV29-1
CDR3 protein: CSVESQGASDTQYF
CDR3 DNA: TGCAGCGTTGAAAGCCAGGGGGCTTCAGATACGCAGTATTTT

D gene: .
J gene: TRBJ2-7
clone size: .
V gene: TRBV2
CDR3 protein: CASSVEPFYEQYF
CDR3 DNA: TGTGCCAGCAGTGTTGAACCATTCTACGAGCAGTACTTC

D gene: TRBD1
J gene: TRBJ2-3
clone size: .
V gene: TRBV5-4
CDR3 protein: CASSRDSSSTDTQYF
CDR3 DNA: TGTGCCAGCAGCCGGGACAGTTCAAGCACAGATACGCAGTATTTT

D gene: .
J gene: TRBJ2-2
clone size: few
V gene: TRBV7-9
CDR3 protein: CASSSPGTPNTGELFF
CDR3 DNA: TGTGCCAGCAGCTCCCCCGGGACCCCGAACACCGGGGAGCTGTTTTTT

D gene: TRBD1
J gene: TRBJ2-5
clone size: many
V gene: TRBV30
CDR3 protein: CAWSLGTGRGETQYF
CDR3 DNA: TGTGCCTGGAGCCTTGGGACAGGGCGGGGGGAGACCCAGTACTTC

D gene: .
J gene: TRBJ1-1
clone size: .
V gene: TRBV5-6
CDR3 protein: CASRGIGGNTEAFF
CDR3 DNA: TGTGCCAGCCGGGGGATTGGCGGGAACACTGAAGCTTTCTTT

D gene: .
J gene: TRBJ1-5
clone size: .
V gene: TRBV19
CDR3 protein: CASSMRVYGDQPQHF
CDR3 DNA: TGTGCCAGTAGTATGAGGGTATACGGGGATCAGCCCCAGCATTTT

D gene: TRBD2
J gene: TRBJ2-2
clone size: .
V gene: TRBV18
CDR3 protein: CASSPFRLADDTGELFF
CDR3 DNA: TGTGCCAGCTCACCTTTCCGTCTAGCGGATGACACCGGGGAGCTGTTTTTT

D gene: .
J gene: TRBJ2-5
clone size: .
V gene: TRBV4-2
CDR3 protein: CASSQERKYQETQYF
CDR3 DNA: TGTGCCAGCAGCCAAGAACGGAAGTACCAAGAGACCCAGTACTTC

D gene: .
J gene: TRBJ2-7
clone size: few
V gene: TRBV11-2
CDR3 protein: CASSRLGRENYEQYF
CDR3 DNA: TGTGCCAGCAGCCGTCTGGGACGGGAAAACTACGAGCAGTACTTC

D gene: .
J gene: TRBJ2-3
clone size: many
V gene: TRBV7-3
CDR3 protein: CASSLGGVGTDTQYF
CDR3 DNA: TGTGCCAGCAGCTTAGGCGGGGTTGGCACAGATACGCAGTATTTT

D gene: TRBD2
J gene: TRBJ2-5
clone size: many
V gene: TRBV7-8
CDR3 protein: CASRPHLPGLAGDRQETQYF
CDR3 DNA: TGTGCCAGCAGGCCACATCTCCCGGGACTAGCGGGGGATAGGCAAGAGACCCAGTACTTC

D gene: .
J gene: TRBJ1-5
clone size: many
V gene: TRBV5-6
CDR3 protein: CASSAGANQPQHF
CDR3 DNA: TGTGCCAGCAGCGCCGGAGCGAATCAGCCCCAGCATTTT

D gene: .
J gene: TRBJ2-5
clone size: .
V gene: TRBV20-1
CDR3 protein: CSASHQETQYF
CDR3 DNA: TGCAGTGCTAGCCACCAAGAGACCCAGTACTTC

D gene: TRBD1
J gene: TRBJ1-1
clone size: .
V gene: TRBV7-3
CDR3 protein: CASSPDRGRPEAFF
CDR3 DNA: TGTGCCAGCAGCCCGGACAGGGGTCGCCCTGAAGCTTTCTTT

D gene: .
J gene: TRBJ2-5
clone size: .
V gene: TRBV6-1
CDR3 protein: CASSEAGTTQYF
CDR3 DNA: TGTGCCAGCAGTGAAGCGGGGACCACCCAGTACTTC

D gene: .
J gene: TRBJ2-2
clone size: .
V gene: TRBV19
CDR3 protein: CASSPYSHTGELFF
CDR3 DNA: TGTGCCAGTAGTCCCTACAGTCATACCGGGGAGCTGTTTTTT

D gene: TRBD2
J gene: TRBJ2-1
clone size: many
V gene: TRBV5-1
CDR3 protein: CASSLDAGVGEQFF
CDR3 DNA: TGCGCCAGCAGCTTGGACGCGGGAGTGGGTGAGCAGTTCTTC

D gene: TRBD1
J gene: TRBJ1-2
clone size: many
V gene: TRBV3-1
CDR3 protein: CASSPRDRATYGYTF
CDR3 DNA: TGTGCCAGCAGCCCCCGGGACAGGGCAACTTATGGCTACACCTTC

D gene: .
J gene: TRBJ1-2
clone size: .
V gene: TRBV9
CDR3 protein: CASSVAAEYRAYTF
CDR3 DNA: TGTGCCAGCAGCGTAGCGGCCGAGTACAGGGCCTACACCTTC

D gene: .
J gene: TRBJ2-1
clone size: .
V gene: TRBV4-1
CDR3 protein: CASSQDQEASSYNEQFF
CDR3 DNA: TGCGCCAGCAGCCAAGATCAGGAGGCTAGCTCCTACAATGAGCAGTTCTTC

D gene: .
J gene: TRBJ1-1
clone size: .
V gene: TRBV30
CDR3 protein: CAWSAVETEAFF
CDR3 DNA: TGCGCCTGGAGTGCAGTAGAGACTGAAGCTTTCTTT

D gene: .
J gene: TRBJ2-3
clone size: many
V gene: TRBV9
CDR3 protein: CASSVSRKADTQYF
CDR3 DNA: TGTGCCAGTAGCGTAAGCCGCAAAGCAGATACGCAGTATTTT

D gene: .
J gene: TRBJ1-1
clone size: few
V gene: TRBV5-1
CDR3 protein: CASSLAANTEAFF
CDR3 DNA: TGCGCCAGCAGCTTGGCGGCCAACACTGAAGCTTTCTTT

D gene: TRBD2
J gene: TRBJ2-5
clone size: .
V gene: TRBV4-1
CDR3 protein: CASSQVALADQETQYF
CDR3 DNA: TGCGCCAGCAGCCAAGTTGCACTAGCGGACCAAGAGACCCAGTACTTC

D gene: .
J gene: TRBJ1-2
clone size: .
V gene: TRBV5-6
CDR3 protein: CASSLYGDPDGYTF
CDR3 DNA: TGTGCCAGCAGCTTGTACGGGGATCCGGATGGCTACACCTTC

D gene: .
J gene: TRBJ2-7
clone size: .
V gene: TRBV18
CDR3 protein: CASSRTEGGEQYF
CDR3 DNA: TGTGCCAGCTCACGAACCGAGGGTGGCGAGCAGTACTTC

D gene: TRBD1
J gene: TRBJ2-6
clone size: many
V gene: TRBV5-1
CDR3 protein: CASSSGTGESGANVLTF
CDR3 DNA: TGCGCCAGCAGCTCCGGGACAGGGGAGTCTGGGGCCAACGTCCTGACTTTC